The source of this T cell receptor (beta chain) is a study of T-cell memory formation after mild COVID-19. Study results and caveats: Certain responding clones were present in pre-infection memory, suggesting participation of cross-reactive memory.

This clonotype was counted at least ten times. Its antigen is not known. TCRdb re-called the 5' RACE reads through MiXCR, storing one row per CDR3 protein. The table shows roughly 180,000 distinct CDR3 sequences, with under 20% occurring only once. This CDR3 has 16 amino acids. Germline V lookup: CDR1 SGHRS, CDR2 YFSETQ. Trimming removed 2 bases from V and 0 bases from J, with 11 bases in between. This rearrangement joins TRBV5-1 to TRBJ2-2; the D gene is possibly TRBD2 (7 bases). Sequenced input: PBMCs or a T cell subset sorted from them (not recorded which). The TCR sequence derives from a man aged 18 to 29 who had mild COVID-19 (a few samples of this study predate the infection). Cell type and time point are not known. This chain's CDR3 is CASSFGGGPNTGELFF. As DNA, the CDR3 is TGCGCCAGCAGCTTCGGCGGGGGCCCGAACACCGGGGAGCTGTTTTTT. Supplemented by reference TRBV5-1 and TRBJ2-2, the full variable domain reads KAGVTQTPRYLIKTRGQQVTLSCSPISGHRSVSWYQQTPGQGLQFLFEYFSETQRNKGNFPGRFSGRQFSNSRSEMNVSTLELGDSALYLCASSFGGGPNTGELFFGEGSRLTVL.